This TCR beta chain was sequenced for a study of PD-1 blockade in mismatch repair-deficient tumors. Whole-study context: All were previously treated, progressing patients with about a dozen mismatch repair-deficient cancer types. The study, taken as a whole, reports: Tumor-resident clones, often absent from pretreatment blood, expanded after pembrolizumab and then contracted.

Every patient had mismatch repair deficiency by PCR or immunohistochemistry. TCRs were sequenced from a few patients responding to pembrolizumab. Concerning this clone itself: Its antigen is not identified.

The method was immunoSEQ multiplex PCR; TCRdb's version includes in-frame clones alone and lacks a portion of them. The sample contains tens of thousands of clones, approximately 78% of which appear only once. CDR3 length: 14 amino acids. CDR1 is SNHLY, CDR2 FYNNEI, per germline. With 1 base removed from V and 1 base from J, the gap between germline ends came to 5 bases. Material: peripheral blood, obtained 4 weeks after starting pembrolizumab. The TCR comes from an adult with mismatch repair-deficient cancer. This chain connects TRBV2 to TRBJ2-4; no clear D. The CDR3 DNA follows: TGTGCCAGCAGTGAAGGTCCGGCCAAAAACATTCAGTACTTC. Its protein is CASSEGPAKNIQYF.